This TCR beta chain was sequenced during a study of radiotherapy plus CTLA-4 blockade in lung cancer. Chemo-refractory metastatic non-small-cell lung cancer patients were treated with focal radiation plus CTLA-4 blockade with ipilimumab. The protocol was immunoSEQ multiplex PCR, while the TCRdb copy is restricted to in-frame clones and leaves out a portion. This table has 90,000 to 150,000 clones, nearly 80% appearing once. Deletions cut 2 bases from V and 4 bases from J, with 6 bases between. Germline CDR1 is SEHNR and CDR2 is FQNEAQ (reference sequence). This CDR3 is built from 13 residues. This TCR came from a human donor with non-small cell lung cancer who had a partial response to radiotherapy plus ipilimumab. The sequencing used peripheral blood, collected from a patient treated with radiotherapy plus ipilimumab. This chain links TRBV7-9 with TRBJ2-1, with no clear D. CDR3 coding DNA: TGTGCCAGCAGCTTAAGCTTGTACAATGAGCAGTTCTTC. Translating it yields CASSLSLYNEQFF.